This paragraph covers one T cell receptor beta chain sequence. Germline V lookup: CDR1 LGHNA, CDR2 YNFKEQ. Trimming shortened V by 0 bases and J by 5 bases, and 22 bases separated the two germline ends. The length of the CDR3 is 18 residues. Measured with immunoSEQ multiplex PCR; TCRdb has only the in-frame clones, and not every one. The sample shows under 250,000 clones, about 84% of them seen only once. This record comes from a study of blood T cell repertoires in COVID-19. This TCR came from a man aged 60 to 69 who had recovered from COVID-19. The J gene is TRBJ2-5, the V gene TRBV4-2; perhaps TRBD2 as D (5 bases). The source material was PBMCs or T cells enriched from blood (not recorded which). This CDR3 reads CASSQDLASRRPLETQYF. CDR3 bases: TGTGCCAGCAGCCAAGATCTGGCTAGCCGGAGACCCCTGGAGACCCAGTACTTC.